This record looks at one TCR beta chain sequence and its context. The J segment lost 4 bases and the V segment lost 5 bases, leaving 5 bases of the junction unmatched. The CDR3 runs to 14 residues. The V gene's germline CDR1 is MNHEY and CDR2 SMNVEV (reference sequence). The sample is drawn from a study of blood T cell repertoires in COVID-19. Those who participated ranged in age from roughly 18 to 90 years and resided in about two dozen US areas. Original methodology: From reference gene primer amplification, estimates of nucleated cell counts were derived. This table comes from immunoSEQ multiplex PCR, and its TCRdb copy is limited to in-frame clones, with some not included. V and J calls and clone size are copied from that table; D and trimming were computed from the DNA. This sample has 200,000 or so clones, with roughly 83% found just once.

Sequencing was carried out using PBMCs or T cells enriched from blood (not recorded which). The chain joins TRBV27 to TRBJ1-2; 9 nucleotides align to TRBD1. The TCR originated in a woman aged 40 to 50 with acute COVID-19. Written as DNA, the CDR3 is TGTGCCAGCAGTATAACAGGGGGCGGCTATGGCTACACCTTC. Its protein is CASSITGGGYGYTF.